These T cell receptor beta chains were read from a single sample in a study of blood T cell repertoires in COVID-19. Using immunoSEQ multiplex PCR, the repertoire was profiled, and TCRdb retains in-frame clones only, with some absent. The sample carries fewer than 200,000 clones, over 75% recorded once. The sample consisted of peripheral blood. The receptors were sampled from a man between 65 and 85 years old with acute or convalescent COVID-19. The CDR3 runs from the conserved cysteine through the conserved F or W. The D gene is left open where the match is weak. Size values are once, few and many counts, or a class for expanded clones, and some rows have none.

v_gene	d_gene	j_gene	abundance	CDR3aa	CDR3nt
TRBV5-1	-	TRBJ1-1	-	CASSLVGGQRNTEAFF	TGCGCCAGCAGCTTGGTGGGGGGGCAGCGGAACACTGAAGCTTTCTTT
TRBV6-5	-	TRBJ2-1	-	CASSYAVSSYNEQFF	TGTGCCAGCAGTTACGCCGTCAGCTCCTACAATGAGCAGTTCTTC
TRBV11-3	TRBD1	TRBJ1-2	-	CASSLEEGGVYGYTF	TGTGCCAGCAGCTTAGAGGAAGGGGGCGTCTATGGCTACACCTTC
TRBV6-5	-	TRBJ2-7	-	CASVQVYEQYF	TGTGCCAGTGTACAGGTCTACGAGCAGTACTTC
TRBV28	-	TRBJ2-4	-	CASTSPGAYKNIQYF	TGTGCCAGCACCTCACCGGGAGCCTACAAAAACATTCAGTACTTC
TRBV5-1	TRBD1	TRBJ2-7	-	CASSPLDRESYEQYF	TGCGCCAGCAGCCCGCTGGACAGGGAGTCCTACGAGCAGTACTTC
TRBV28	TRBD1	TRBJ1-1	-	CASSSGQGDTEAFF	TGTGCCAGCAGTTCTGGACAGGGGGACACTGAAGCTTTCTTT
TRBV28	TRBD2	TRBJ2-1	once	CASSFPGREQFF	TGTGCCAGCAGTTTCCCCGGGAGGGAGCAGTTCTTC
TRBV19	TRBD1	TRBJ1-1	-	CASRTGDMNTEAFF	TGTGCCAGCAGGACAGGGGACATGAACACTGAAGCTTTCTTT
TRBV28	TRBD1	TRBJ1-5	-	CASSSSQGDSNQPQHF	TGTGCCAGCAGCTCCTCACAGGGGGATAGCAATCAGCCCCAGCATTTT
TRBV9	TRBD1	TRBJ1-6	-	CASSGGTGVNSPLHF	TGTGCCAGCAGCGGAGGGACAGGCGTTAATTCACCCCTCCACTTT
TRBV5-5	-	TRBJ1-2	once	CASSFGGSYGYTF	TGTGCCAGCAGCTTCGGGGGGAGCTATGGCTACACCTTC
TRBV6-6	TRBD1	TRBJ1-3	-	CASSSPTGLGDTIYF	TGTGCCAGCAGTTCCCCGACAGGGCTCGGGGACACCATATATTTT
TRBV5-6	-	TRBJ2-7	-	CASSVDSYEQYF	TGTGCCAGCAGCGTGGACAGCTACGAGCAGTACTTC
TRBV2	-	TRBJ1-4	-	CASSEQGGGEKLFF	TGTGCCAGCAGTGAACAGGGAGGGGGTGAAAAACTGTTTTTT
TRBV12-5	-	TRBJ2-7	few	CASGLVREVGYEQYF	TGTGCTAGTGGTTTGGTACGCGAGGTGGGCTACGAGCAGTACTTC
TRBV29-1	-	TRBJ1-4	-	CSVEGRADEKLFF	TGCAGCGTTGAAGGGCGGGCAGATGAAAAACTGTTTTTT
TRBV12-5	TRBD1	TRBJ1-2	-	CASGGTGGRNYGYTF	TGTGCTAGTGGTGGTACAGGGGGGCGAAACTATGGCTACACCTTC
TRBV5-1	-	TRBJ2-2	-	CASRGGANTGELFF	TGCGCCAGCAGAGGGGGGGCGAACACCGGGGAGCTGTTTTTT
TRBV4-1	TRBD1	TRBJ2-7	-	CASSHPGQGAYEQYF	TGCGCCAGCAGCCACCCGGGACAGGGAGCCTACGAGCAGTACTTC
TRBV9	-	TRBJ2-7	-	CASSVGGLAGSGEQYF	TGTGCCAGCAGCGTAGGGGGTCTAGCCGGCTCAGGCGAGCAGTACTTC
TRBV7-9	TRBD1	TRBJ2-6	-	CASSTIDRARGANVLTF	TGTGCCAGCAGCACCATCGACAGGGCTCGGGGGGCCAACGTCCTGACTTTC
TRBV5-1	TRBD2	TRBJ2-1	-	CASSPGSGGSYNEQFF	TGCGCCAGCAGCCCGGGGAGCGGGGGGTCCTACAATGAGCAGTTCTTC
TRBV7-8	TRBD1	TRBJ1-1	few	CASSRGDSLSEAFF	TGTGCCAGCAGCCGTGGGGACAGCCTTTCCGAAGCTTTCTTT
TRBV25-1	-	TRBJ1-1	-	CASSGQGYTEAFF	TGTGCCAGCAGTGGCCAGGGGTACACTGAAGCTTTCTTT
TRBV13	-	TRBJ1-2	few	CASSQGQNYGYTF	TGTGCCAGCAGCCAGGGACAAAACTATGGCTACACCTTC
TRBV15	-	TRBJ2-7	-	CATSLRDTEGEQYF	TGTGCCACCAGCTTACGGGACACAGAGGGCGAGCAGTACTTC
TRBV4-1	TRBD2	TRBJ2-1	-	CASSQDIAGGFYNEQFF	TGCGCCAGCAGCCAAGATATAGCGGGGGGCTTCTACAATGAGCAGTTCTTC
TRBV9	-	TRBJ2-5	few	CASSARDNQETQYF	TGTGCCAGCAGCGCCCGGGACAACCAAGAGACCCAGTACTTC
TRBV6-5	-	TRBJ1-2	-	CASRTETNYGYTF	TGTGCCAGCCGGACAGAGACTAACTATGGCTACACCTTC
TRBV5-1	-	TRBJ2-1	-	CASSEDSYNEQFF	TGCGCCAGCAGCGAGGACAGTTACAATGAGCAGTTCTTC
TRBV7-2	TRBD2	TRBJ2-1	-	CASSLLAGDNNEQFF	TGTGCCAGCAGCTTACTTGCGGGGGATAACAATGAGCAGTTCTTC
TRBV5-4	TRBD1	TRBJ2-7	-	CASSLLDRSTGGKQYF	TGTGCCAGCAGCTTGTTAGATAGATCGACAGGGGGCAAGCAGTACTTC
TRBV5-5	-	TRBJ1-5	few	CASSLQGVGNQPQHF	TGTGCCAGCAGCTTACAGGGTGTTGGCAATCAGCCCCAGCATTTT